This TCR beta chain was identified during a study of T cell repertoires in breast cancer (dated by TCRdb to about 2016). The study in broad terms: The study profiled tumors, lymph nodes and peripheral blood lymphocytes from breast cancer patients, plus peripheral blood from healthy control donors. The majority of the 21 patient tumors analyzed for shared TCRs were ER+/PR+. Controls included nine healthy donors of an age range similar to the patients. On average, sequencing produced roughly 540,000 sequences per sample, which came to about 9.4 reads per input cell. Because breast cancer has a low mutational burden and common mutations are rare, the study reasoned that TCRs shared between breast cancer patients would target shared antigens. After being minced and digested with Liberase and DNase, tumors and tumor-involved lymph nodes were passed through 70-um and 40-um filters. Blood samples were separated by Ficoll, whereas tumor-free lymph nodes were processed without any enzymatic digestion.

The study used an expanded emulsion RT-PCR method with primers for all TCR V genes to analyze paired alpha-beta TCRs of CD8+ T cells. CD8+ T cells were isolated with a CD8 positive selection kit and were then incubated overnight in roughly 9.1 IU/mL IL-2 prior to emulsion RT-PCR. Beyond this particular receptor, the publication reports: Compared with tumor-free nodes, tumor-involved sentinel lymph nodes shared about fourfold more TCRs with matched tumor repertoires (about 7.7% versus 2%). Shared TCRs were encoded by various nucleotide sequences, which suggests selection and expansion based on antigen. Over 15 TCR pairs were shared across seven or more patient tumors and rarely found in control blood, suggesting possible tumor specificity. TRBV7 predominance was observed among shared TCRs, which possibly reflected tumor recognition or mispriming bias from eight TRBV7 primers. Emulsion RT-PCR was considered qualitative rather than quantitative, since transcript abundance and primer differences skewed clone recovery. Discarding singleton TCRs and sampling only part of each tumor may have missed genuine antitumor clones.

The CDR3 contains 13 residues, cysteine and phenylalanine counted. Only CDR3 DNA remains: 39 bases, in frame from the first base. V and J are trimmed by 6 bases and 2 bases, and the gene matches miss 6 bases of the junction. CDR1 and CDR2 are drawn from the germline V gene (reference sequence): DFQATT, SNEGSKA. Points on this clonotype: Which antigen it targets is not known. No base quality information exists; no much larger clone differs at one position.

Library construction relied on emulsion pairing. Unpaired genes were suppressed by a second nested PCR with blocking oligos, after which a third nested PCR added Illumina adaptors and barcodes. Each master mix for emulsion RT-PCR held 5,000-250,000 T cells along with C-region, Stepout and V-region primers. The Micellula Emulsion and Purification Kit was used to make the emulsions, and Qiagen OneStep RT-PCR reagents were used for RT-PCR. Pooled libraries were sequenced with paired-end 2 x 250 reads on an Illumina MiSeq. Per the authors' processing: Read pairs were joined in Galaxy and clipped at the engineered overlap into separate alpha and beta files; unclipped reads were discarded. To assign alpha-beta pairs, the researchers used CompleteTCR, a MiTCR-based pipeline that relies on an R script to link chains sharing read cluster identifiers. TCR sequences observed only once, about 1-3.1%, were removed as potential sequencing errors. TCRdb trimmed the raw reads at Q25, called clones with MiXCR and kept productive beta chains. Rows matching on CDR3 protein sequence are summarized as one entry with the most common DNA and genes. The V and J calls here are based on TCRdb, not the publication. The sample has roughly 40,000 distinct CDR3 sequences on record, roughly 42% of them singletons. The ten largest clonotypes hold roughly 60% of the sample.

The clonotype was recovered from a pool of human donors with breast cancer or a healthy control (not recorded which). The rearrangement joined TRBV20-1 to TRBJ2-7; 8 junctional bases match TRBD2. Sequenced material: CD8+ T cells. The CDR3 is CSANREGPYEQYF. In nucleotide form, the sequence is TGCAGTGCAAACCGGGAGGGACCCTACGAGCAGTACTTC.